This T cell receptor (beta chain) stems from a study of control samples from healthy donors and cancer patients. This CDR3 contains 14 residues. CDR1 is SGHTA and CDR2 is FQGNSA in the germline V gene. The V and J ends lost 6 bases and 4 bases, in that order; junction bases with no gene match: 6. Clones were sequenced by immunoSEQ multiplex PCR, and TCRdb holds only the in-frame ones, with some missing. The data contain approximately 110,000 clones, around 89% of them singletons. What was sequenced was blood. The J gene is TRBJ1-2, the V gene TRBV7-2; 9 positions agree with TRBD1. The TCR originated in a woman between 45 and 65 years old in good health. The CDR3 DNA reads TGTGCCAGCAGTCAGGCGGACAGGGGCTATGGCTACACCTTC. It is translated as CASSQADRGYGYTF.